What follows describes a single T cell receptor beta chain. Antigen unknown. Every patient relapsed after autologous stem cell transplantation, and brentuximab vedotin exposure varied. Complete response, partial response or progressive disease made up the best responses. This entry is derived from a study of PD-1 blockade in classical Hodgkin lymphoma. Whole-study results and caveats: Reported baseline diversity: healthy donors highest, relapsed/refractory patients lowest.

Between the trimmed V and J ends, which lost 2 bases and 5 bases, there was a span of 15 bases. CDR3 size: 16 residues. The V gene's germline CDR1 is SGHVS and CDR2 FQNEAQ. The assay was immunoSEQ multiplex PCR, and TCRdb's table has in-frame clones only and misses some. The repertoire holds approximately 27,000 clones, with about nine tenths as singletons. The chain employs TRBV7-8 and TRBJ2-2; maybe TRBD1 (5 bases). The sequencing used peripheral blood mononuclear cells (PBMCs), collected at baseline. The clonotype comes from a human donor with classical Hodgkin lymphoma. Written as DNA, the CDR3 is TGTGCCAGCAGCTTAAATGGTTGGGGCGCAACCGGGGAGCTGTTTTTT. It encodes CASSLNGWGATGELFF. Full variable domain (rest looked up from reference TRBV7-8 and TRBJ2-2): GAGVSQSPRYKVAKRGQDVALRCDPISGHVSLFWYQQALGQGPEFLTYFQNEAQLDKSGLPSDRFFAERPEGSVSTLKIQRTQQEDSAVYLCASSLNGWGATGELFFGEGSRLTVL.